The 24 T cell receptor beta chains reported below all come from one sample, sequenced in a study of identical twins. TCRdb called the 5' RACE reads again in MiXCR, with one record for every CDR3 protein. Of around 200,000 distinct CDR3 sequences in the sample, roughly a tenth were seen once. Material for sequencing was memory (CD45RO+) T cells sorted from blood. Every receptor here comes from a woman aged 18-29 years in good health.

The gene calls are TRBV7-9 and TRBJ2-5, with D possibly called TRBD1 or TRBD2 (6 bases each). Germline V lookup: CDR1 SEHNR, CDR2 FQNEAQ (reference sequence). Deletions cut 2 bases from V and 4 bases from J, with 11 bases between. The CDR3 is 14 amino acids. CDR3 nucleotide sequence: TGTGCCAGCAGCTTAAGGGGGGATCGAGAGACCCAGTACTTC. Translated, it gives CASSLRGDRETQYF.

This clonotype was observed many times. This rearrangement joins TRBV20-1 to TRBJ2-5; no firm D call. The germline V gene has CDR1 DFQATT and CDR2 SNEGSKA (reference sequence). CDR3 length equals 13 residues. The V gene lost 8 bases and the J gene lost 1 base, with 14 bases spanning the gap. The CDR3 DNA reads TGCAGTCCCTATTACGGGCCCCAAGAGACCCAGTACTTC. Its translation: CSPYYGPQETQYF.

The sample holds a few counts of this clonotype. The CDR3 protein is CASSRTRTDGEQYF. The CDR3 DNA reads TGCGCCAGCAGCCGGACTCGGACAGACGGCGAGCAGTACTTC. This sequence joins TRBV5-1 and TRBJ2-7; a possible D gene is TRBD1 (6 bases). Deletions cut 4 bases from V and 6 bases from J, with 17 bases between. CDR1 and CDR2 from the germline V gene are SGHRS and YFSETQ. The CDR3 spans 14 residues.

Ten or more counts support this clonotype. The rearrangement links TRBV5-1 to TRBJ2-2; D is unresolved. The CDR3 loop spans 14 amino acids. Germline CDR1 is SGHRS and CDR2 is YFSETQ. The V gene lost 0 bases and the J gene lost 2 bases, with 5 bases spanning the gap. The CDR3 here is CASSLELNTGELFF. The CDR3 nucleotides read TGCGCCAGCAGCTTGGAACTCAACACCGGGGAGCTGTTTTTT.

This clonotype was counted many times. The rearrangement joins TRBV20-1 to TRBJ1-1; a possible D gene is TRBD1 (6 bases). Trimming shortened V by 1 base and J by 5 bases, and 14 bases separated the two germline ends. The CDR3 extends over 14 amino acids. Germline V gene lookup returns CDR1 DFQATT and CDR2 SNEGSKA (reference sequence). CDR3 in DNA: TGCAGTGCTAGAGTACAGGGAGAGGGTACTGAAGCTTTCTTT. This encodes CSARVQGEGTEAFF.

The chain uses TRBV21-1 and TRBJ2-7; the table's D call, TRBD1, has no DNA check behind it. TRBV21-1 is a recognized pseudogene. This CDR3 spans 18 amino acids. The CDR3 is CASMGAPTGQVSLYEQYF. DNA for the CDR3: TGTGCCAGCATGGGAGCCCCCACAGGTCAAGTGTCTCTCTACGAGCAGTACTTC.

The rearrangement links TRBV18 to TRBJ2-7; D tentatively reads TRBD1 or TRBD2 (5 bases each). This CDR3 region has 14 residues. Germline V lookup: CDR1 KGHSH, CDR2 LQKENI. Trimming took off 3 bases at V and 3 bases at J, with 12 bases between the two ends. The CDR3 coding sequence is TGTGCCAGCTCACCCGGGACGGTTGTCTACGAGCAGTACTTC. It encodes CASSPGTVVYEQYF.

The chain links TRBV19 to TRBJ2-7; D possibly matches TRBD1 or TRBD2 (5 bases each). V was trimmed by 10 bases and J by 3 bases, leaving 13 bases between them. There are 12 residues in the CDR3. Germline CDR1 LNHDA, CDR2 SQIVND (reference sequence). In DNA form, the CDR3 reads TGTGCCACCGGGAACAGGAACTACGAGCAGTACTTC. Translated: CATGNRNYEQYF.

V and J are TRBV2 and TRBJ1-2; D possibly corresponds to TRBD1 (5 bases). Germline V gene data show CDR1 as SNHLY and CDR2 as FYNNEI. The CDR3 runs 14 residues. V was cut by 4 bases and J by 5 bases, with 14 bases left in between. CDR3 DNA sequence: TGTGCCAGCAGTGCTGAAGGGCAGGGATATGGCTACACCTTC. This gives the protein CASSAEGQGYGYTF.

The chain couples TRBV7-3 to TRBJ2-7; either TRBD1 or TRBD2 may fit D (5 bases each). The germline V and J ends were trimmed by 5 bases and 3 bases, with 11 bases remaining between them. This CDR3 is built from 13 residues. Germline CDR1 is SGHTA and CDR2 is FQGTGA. CDR3 sequence reads: CASSIGTGYEQYF. CDR3 sequence (DNA): TGTGCCAGCAGCATTGGGACGGGCTACGAGCAGTACTTC.

This clonotype was detected ten times or more. The rearrangement uses TRBV12-3 or TRBV12-4 and TRBJ2-5; D possibly matches TRBD1 or TRBD2 (6 bases each). The V end was cut by 7 bases, the J end by 7 bases, with 13 bases between. The CDR3 spans 12 residues. The CDR3 is CASKQGGGTQYF. The CDR3 region has the DNA TGTGCCAGCAAACAGGGAGGCGGGACCCAGTACTTC.

The chain combines TRBV4-1 with TRBJ2-3; weak D call: TRBD2 (5 bases). Between the trimmed V and J ends, which lost 4 bases and 0 bases, there was a span of 11 bases. CDR1 MGHRA and CDR2 YSYEKL come from the germline V gene. This CDR3 has 15 residues. The CDR3 region has the DNA TGCGCCAGCAGCCGGACGGGGTCTAGCACAGATACGCAGTATTTT. It specifies CASSRTGSSTDTQYF.

There are many counts of this clonotype. This rearrangement joins TRBV20-1 to TRBJ1-1; D remains ambiguous. The germline gives CDR1 DFQATT, CDR2 SNEGSKA (reference sequence). The CDR3 loop spans 15 amino acids. Trimming stripped 3 bases from V and 4 bases from J, with 18 bases between. The CDR3 nucleotides are TGCAGTGCTAGGACCACGAGGGCGCTGGGCACTGAAGCTTTCTTT. It yields the protein CSARTTRALGTEAFF.

The CDR3 is CASSASGKFSGNTIYF. The CDR3, as DNA: TGTGCCAGCAGCGCCAGCGGGAAATTCTCTGGAAACACCATATATTTT. The chain has TRBV3-1 and TRBJ1-3, with D unclear. V lost 5 bases and J 0 bases, leaving 14 bases between the germline ends. The CDR3 runs 16 residues. Germline V CDR1 and CDR2: LGHDT, YNNKEL (reference sequence).

This clonotype was seen a handful of times. This chain connects TRBV7-6 to TRBJ2-3, with 12 nucleotides matching TRBD1. The germline gives CDR1 SGHVS, CDR2 FNYEAQ. CDR3 size: 18 residues. V shed 5 bases and J 5 bases; nucleotides not matched to a gene: 14. CDR3 nucleotide sequence: TGTGCCAGCAGCCCCGAGGGACAGGGGGCGAGGGGTAGAGATACGCAGTATTTT. This codes for CASSPEGQGARGRDTQYF.

This clonotype was counted only a few times. The chain uses TRBV6-5 and TRBJ2-1; maybe TRBD2 (5 bases). The CDR3 has 11 amino acids. Germline values: CDR1 MNHEY, CDR2 SVGAGI. Trimming removed 11 bases from V and 4 bases from J, with 9 bases in between. The chain's CDR3 is CACGLYNEQFF. The CDR3 nucleotides are TGTGCCTGCGGACTTTACAATGAGCAGTTCTTC.

The J gene is TRBJ2-1, the V gene TRBV15; TRBD2 matches 7 bases. V lost 5 bases to trimming and J lost 4 bases; unmatched junction nucleotides: 8. Germline V gene lookup returns CDR1 LNHNV and CDR2 YYDKDF (reference sequence). The CDR3 consists of 15 residues. This CDR3 is CATSPRASGYNEQFF. The CDR3, as DNA: TGTGCCACCAGCCCACGGGCTAGCGGTTACAATGAGCAGTTCTTC.

Here the CDR3 reads CASSLIKGCEQYF. The CDR3 nucleotides are TGCGCCAGCAGCTTAATCAAGGGGTGCGAGCAGTACTTC. This chain connects TRBV5-1 to TRBJ2-7; possible D gene TRBD1, 5 bases. Germline CDR1 and CDR2: SGHRS and YFSETQ. CDR3 length: 13 residues. V lost 2 bases, J lost 6 bases, and 12 bases lay in between.

This clonotype was detected many times. The chain uses TRBV20-1 and TRBJ1-2; 9 nucleotides match TRBD1. The CDR3 covers 15 residues. Trimming at V came to 6 bases and at J to 5 bases, leaving 13 bases not matched to a gene. Germline values: CDR1 DFQATT, CDR2 SNEGSKA (reference sequence). DNA of the CDR3: TGCAGTGCCAGTCCCGGGACAGGGATAGGGTATGGCTACACCTTC. Its protein product is CSASPGTGIGYGYTF.

This clonotype was seen repeatedly, ten times or more. The chain has TRBV3-1 and TRBJ1-4; TRBD1 agrees at 10 bases. The CDR3 runs to 14 residues. With V trimmed by 6 bases and J by 10 bases, 8 bases remained unmatched. Germline loops: CDR1 LGHDT, CDR2 YNNKEL (reference sequence). The CDR3 region is CASSPGTGEGKLFF. In nucleotides, the CDR3 is TGTGCCAGCAGTCCTGGGACAGGGGAGGGAAAACTGTTTTTT.

This clonotype was counted at least ten times. This chain uses TRBV18 with TRBJ2-3; tentative D call: TRBD2 (6 bases). Trimming shortened V by 1 base and J by 4 bases, and 18 bases separated the two germline ends. This CDR3 spans 17 amino acids. The germline V gene has CDR1 KGHSH and CDR2 LQKENI. CDR3 amino acids: CASSPRLVPQSADTQYF. CDR3 in DNA: TGTGCCAGCTCACCACGACTAGTTCCCCAGAGCGCAGATACGCAGTATTTT.

The rearrangement uses TRBV11-2 and TRBJ2-7; D gene ambiguous. The CDR3 runs to 15 residues. Germline V CDR1 and CDR2: SGHAT, FQNNGV. The ends were cut back, 5 bases at V and 2 bases at J, with 16 bases in the middle. The CDR3 loop is CASSPSPGRTYEQYF. CDR3 nucleotides: TGTGCCAGCAGCCCCTCCCCAGGCAGAACCTACGAGCAGTACTTC.

At least ten counts were recorded for this clonotype. V is TRBV20-1 and J is TRBJ1-6; D is possibly TRBD1 (5 bases). The length of the CDR3 is 15 residues. Trimming removed 4 bases from V and 8 bases from J, with 18 bases in between. Germline loops: CDR1 DFQATT, CDR2 SNEGSKA (reference sequence). The CDR3 nucleotides are TGCAGTGCTAAGACAACAGGAGGAATGGATTCACCCCTCCACTTT. It specifies CSAKTTGGMDSPLHF.

The rearrangement joins TRBV6-1 to TRBJ1-2; D gene ambiguous. The CDR3 is made up of 14 amino acids. CDR1 and CDR2 from the germline V gene are MNHNS and SASEGT. V was trimmed by 6 bases and J by 10 bases, leaving 21 bases between them. DNA of the CDR3: TGTGCCAGCAGGGAGGACGGTCTTTGGCGATCCTACACCTTC. It is translated as CASREDGLWRSYTF.